A selection of T cell receptor beta chains follows, all from one sample in a study of blood T cell repertoires in COVID-19. Sequencing was performed with immunoSEQ multiplex PCR; in TCRdb, only in-frame clones are kept and a portion is missing. Of roughly 190,000 clones in the sample, roughly 80% were seen once. The sequenced sample was PBMCs or T cells enriched from blood (not recorded which). Source of these receptors: a woman aged 55-69 years with acute COVID-19. Both conserved end residues are part of each CDR3. Each record gives: J gene, clone size, D gene, V gene, CDR3 DNA, CDR3 protein. D genes are given only for firm matches. Some rows have no size entry. The others give once, few or many, or a class for an expanded clone.

J gene: TRBJ2-1; clone size: NA; D gene: NA; V gene: TRBV5-4; CDR3 DNA: TGTGCCAGCAGCTCGGATGACAGTAGCTCCTACAATGAGCAGTTCTTC; CDR3 protein: CASSSDDSSSYNEQFF
J gene: TRBJ1-1; clone size: few; D gene: TRBD1; V gene: TRBV9; CDR3 DNA: TGTGCCAGCAGCGAGTCCCCACGACAGGGTGACACTGAAGCTTTCTTT; CDR3 protein: CASSESPRQGDTEAFF
J gene: TRBJ1-6; clone size: NA; D gene: TRBD1; V gene: TRBV18; CDR3 DNA: TGTGCCAGCTCACCACCGGACAGGGCAGTTTCACCCCTCCACTTT; CDR3 protein: CASSPPDRAVSPLHF
J gene: TRBJ2-1; clone size: NA; D gene: TRBD2; V gene: TRBV2; CDR3 DNA: TGTGCCAGCACCGCCGGGACTAGCGGGCTGAAAGAGTTCTTC; CDR3 protein: CASTAGTSGLKEFF
J gene: TRBJ2-2; clone size: NA; D gene: NA; V gene: TRBV4-2; CDR3 DNA: TGTGCCAGCAGCCGTGGGGCGGGACGGGTCACCGGGGAGCTGTTTTTT; CDR3 protein: CASSRGAGRVTGELFF
J gene: TRBJ2-5; clone size: once; D gene: NA; V gene: TRBV11-2; CDR3 DNA: TGTGCCAGCAGCCTTAACATACAGGGATGGAGGCAAGAGACCCAGTACTTC; CDR3 protein: CASSLNIQGWRQETQYF
J gene: TRBJ1-1; clone size: NA; D gene: NA; V gene: TRBV7-7; CDR3 DNA: TGTGCCAGCAGCCGACAGCCCCAAACTGAAGCTTTCTTT; CDR3 protein: CASSRQPQTEAFF
J gene: TRBJ1-1; clone size: NA; D gene: NA; V gene: TRBV27; CDR3 DNA: TGTGCCAGCAGCCCCCAGAGGAAAGCTGAAGCTTTCTTT; CDR3 protein: CASSPQRKAEAFF
J gene: TRBJ2-2; clone size: NA; D gene: NA; V gene: TRBV30; CDR3 DNA: TGTGCCTGGAGTGCCGGACAGTCCGTCGGGGAGCTGTTTTTT; CDR3 protein: CAWSAGQSVGELFF
J gene: TRBJ2-7; clone size: once; D gene: NA; V gene: TRBV18; CDR3 DNA: TGTGCCAGCTCACCACCGGGGCAGGCCTCCTACGAGCAGTACTTC; CDR3 protein: CASSPPGQASYEQYF
J gene: TRBJ2-1; clone size: NA; D gene: TRBD2; V gene: TRBV7-2; CDR3 DNA: TGTGCCAGCAGCCCCGGGACTAGGTACAATGAGCAGTTCTTC; CDR3 protein: CASSPGTRYNEQFF
J gene: TRBJ2-7; clone size: once; D gene: TRBD2; V gene: TRBV5-4; CDR3 DNA: TGTGCCAGCAGCCAGGGGACTAGCGGGAGAACGGGCGAGCAGTACTTC; CDR3 protein: CASSQGTSGRTGEQYF
J gene: TRBJ2-5; clone size: NA; D gene: NA; V gene: TRBV12-3/TRBV12-4; CDR3 DNA: TGTGCCAGCAGGGACAGTTCCCCGGAGACCCAGTACTTC; CDR3 protein: CASRDSSPETQYF
J gene: TRBJ2-1; clone size: NA; D gene: TRBD2; V gene: TRBV28; CDR3 DNA: TGTGCCAGCAGCACTCGTCTGACTAGCGGATACAATGAGCAGTTCTTC; CDR3 protein: CASSTRLTSGYNEQFF
J gene: TRBJ1-6; clone size: NA; D gene: NA; V gene: TRBV7-6; CDR3 DNA: TGTGCCAGCAGCTTAAGCCGTGATTCACCCCTCCACTTT; CDR3 protein: CASSLSRDSPLHF
J gene: TRBJ1-1; clone size: NA; D gene: NA; V gene: TRBV30; CDR3 DNA: TGTGCCTGGATTAAGGGGTCCATCTCTGAAGCTTTCTTT; CDR3 protein: CAWIKGSISEAFF
J gene: TRBJ1-5; clone size: NA; D gene: NA; V gene: TRBV6-2/TRBV6-3; CDR3 DNA: TGTGCCAGCAGTTACCTGAGAATCGCCCAGCCCCAGCATTTT; CDR3 protein: CASSYLRIAQPQHF
J gene: TRBJ1-6; clone size: NA; D gene: NA; V gene: TRBV7-9; CDR3 DNA: TGTGCCAGCAGCTTAGGGAGGAATCTACCCCTCCACTTT; CDR3 protein: CASSLGRNLPLHF
J gene: TRBJ2-1; clone size: NA; D gene: TRBD2; V gene: TRBV3-1/TRBV3-2; CDR3 DNA: TGTGCCAGCAGCCAAGCCCTGGTAGCGGGCTCCTACAATGAGCAGTTCTTC; CDR3 protein: CASSQALVAGSYNEQFF
J gene: TRBJ2-1; clone size: NA; D gene: TRBD2; V gene: TRBV2; CDR3 DNA: TGTGCCAGCAGTTCCAGACTAGCGGGGGCCTTAAATGAGCAGTTCTTC; CDR3 protein: CASSSRLAGALNEQFF
J gene: TRBJ2-4; clone size: once; D gene: NA; V gene: TRBV7-2; CDR3 DNA: TGTGCCAGCAGCCAAACCCCTAATACCAAAAACATTCAGTACTTC; CDR3 protein: CASSQTPNTKNIQYF
J gene: TRBJ2-7; clone size: NA; D gene: TRBD2; V gene: TRBV6-5; CDR3 DNA: TGTGCCAGCAGTTACGAAGCTAGCGGGAGGTCCCACGAGCAGTACTTC; CDR3 protein: CASSYEASGRSHEQYF
J gene: TRBJ1-2; clone size: NA; D gene: TRBD1; V gene: TRBV27; CDR3 DNA: TGTGCCAGCAGTCTGAATAGACGGGACAGGGGGAATGGCTACACCTTC; CDR3 protein: CASSLNRRDRGNGYTF
J gene: TRBJ2-7; clone size: NA; D gene: TRBD2; V gene: TRBV19; CDR3 DNA: TGTGCCAGTAGTATAGGGAGCGGGAGGGTTTACGAGCAGTACTTC; CDR3 protein: CASSIGSGRVYEQYF
J gene: TRBJ2-7; clone size: NA; D gene: NA; V gene: TRBV15; CDR3 DNA: TGTGCCACCAGCAGAGTCCGGGAGCAGGTCTACGAGCAGTACTTC; CDR3 protein: CATSRVREQVYEQYF
J gene: TRBJ2-3; clone size: NA; D gene: TRBD1; V gene: TRBV5-6; CDR3 DNA: TGTGCCAGCAGCTTGAAGGGGGCCGGGTCGACAGATACGCAGTATTTT; CDR3 protein: CASSLKGAGSTDTQYF
J gene: TRBJ1-1; clone size: NA; D gene: TRBD1; V gene: TRBV18; CDR3 DNA: TGTGCCAGCTCACCGACAGGGACCCCACCGATAGCTTTCTTT; CDR3 protein: CASSPTGTPPIAFF
J gene: TRBJ1-4; clone size: NA; D gene: TRBD1; V gene: TRBV6-2/TRBV6-3; CDR3 DNA: TGTGCCAGCAGTTACTCGACGGGACAGCCCCACCTCAAACCCACTGAAAAACTGTTTTTT; CDR3 protein: CASSYSTGQPHLKPTEKLFF